This TCR beta chain was profiled in a study of OX40 agonist ivuxolimab in advanced cancers. Study-level information: One patient with hepatocellular carcinoma and two with cutaneous melanoma, three in all, had partial responses.

TCRdb's copy holds only in-frame clones and misses some; the assay was immunoSEQ multiplex PCR. The repertoire has about 100,000 clones, about nine tenths of them found once; the top ten carry roughly 0.15%. CDR1 is SGHTA and CDR2 is FQGTGA in the germline V gene. V was trimmed by 0 bases and J by 4 bases, leaving 9 bases between them. The CDR3 is 15 amino acids. The sample consisted of CD4+ or CD8+ T cells sorted from blood, taken in a trial of the OX40 agonist ivuxolimab. The TCR comes from an adult with an advanced solid tumor such as melanoma, head and neck, liver or kidney cancer. The chain links TRBV7-3 to TRBJ2-2; maybe TRBD2 (6 bases). Here the CDR3 DNA reads TGTGCCAGCAGCTTAACTCCGGGGGTCACCGGGGAGCTGTTTTTT. This encodes CASSLTPGVTGELFF.